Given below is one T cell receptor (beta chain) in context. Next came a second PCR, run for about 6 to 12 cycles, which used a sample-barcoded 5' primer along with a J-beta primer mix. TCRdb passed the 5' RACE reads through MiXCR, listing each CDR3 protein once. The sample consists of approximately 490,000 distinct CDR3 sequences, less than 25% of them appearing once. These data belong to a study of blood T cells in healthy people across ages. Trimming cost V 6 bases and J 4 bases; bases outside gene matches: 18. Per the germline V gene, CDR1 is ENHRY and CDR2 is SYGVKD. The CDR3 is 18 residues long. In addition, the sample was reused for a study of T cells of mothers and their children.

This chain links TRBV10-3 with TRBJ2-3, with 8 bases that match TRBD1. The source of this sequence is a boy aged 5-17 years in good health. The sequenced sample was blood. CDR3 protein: CAIRPQPGQAEEADTQYF. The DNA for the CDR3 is TGTGCCATCAGACCACAACCGGGACAGGCGGAAGAGGCAGATACGCAGTATTTT.